Listed here are 30 T cell receptor beta chains from one sample, sequenced in a study of OX40 agonist ivuxolimab in advanced cancers. Method: immunoSEQ multiplex PCR; TCRdb's copy keeps in-frame clones and lacks some. The sample has under 85,000 clones, approximately 90% seen once. Material: CD4+ or CD8+ T cells sorted from blood, obtained in a trial of the OX40 agonist ivuxolimab. These receptors all come from an adult with an advanced solid tumor such as melanoma, head and neck, liver or kidney cancer.

The chain links TRBV27 to TRBJ2-5, with D unclear. The ends were cut back, 2 bases at V and 4 bases at J, with 11 bases in the middle. In germline, CDR1 is MNHEY, CDR2 SMNVEV (reference sequence). The CDR3 runs 14 residues. CDR3 amino acids: CASSLTRASETQYF. The CDR3 DNA reads TGTGCCAGCAGTTTAACCCGGGCGTCAGAGACCCAGTACTTC.

The rearrangement links TRBV28 to TRBJ1-4; tentative D call: TRBD1 (5 bases). V dropped 4 bases and J dropped 0 bases, with 12 bases sitting between them. The length of the CDR3 is 16 residues. Germline CDR1 reads MDHEN; CDR2 reads SYDVKM. The CDR3 DNA is TGTGCCAGCAGTTCCTCTCGGGGGGCAACTAATGAAAAACTGTTTTTT. This encodes CASSSSRGATNEKLFF.

The chain joins TRBV6-5 to TRBJ2-5; D is ambiguous. CDR1 is MNHEY and CDR2 is SVGAGI in the germline V gene. CDR3 size: 13 residues. The V end lost 0 bases, the J end lost 6 bases, and 8 bases lay between the germline ends. The CDR3 reads CASSYSHGKTQYF. As DNA, the CDR3 is TGTGCCAGCAGTTACTCGCATGGGAAGACCCAGTACTTC.

The chain carries TRBV29-1 and TRBJ2-2; D possibly corresponds to TRBD1 (5 bases). This CDR3 region has 11 residues. Looked up from germline, CDR1 is SQVTM and CDR2 is ANQGSEA. Trimming stripped 4 bases from V and 6 bases from J, with 6 bases between. The CDR3 DNA reads TGCAGCGTTGGGGGCTCCGGGGAGCTGTTTTTT. It is translated as CSVGGSGELFF.

This clone was seen a few times. V gene TRBV12-5 combines with J gene TRBJ2-1; D is unresolved. CDR1 is LGHNT and CDR2 is FRNRAP in the germline V gene. V gave up 0 bases and J gave up 8 bases, with 5 bases separating them. The CDR3 sequence is 12 residues long. The CDR3 DNA is TGTGCTAGTGGTTTGGTCCCGTATGAGCAGTTCTTC. Amino acid sequence: CASGLVPYEQFF.

The chain is built from TRBV18 and TRBJ1-2; TRBD1 is a possible D gene (5 bases). This CDR3 has 16 residues. Germline-derived CDR1 and CDR2 are KGHSH and LQKENI. V was shortened by 1 base and J by 4 bases, with 16 bases between the two germline ends. Written as DNA, the CDR3 is TGTGCCAGCTCACCACTTCAACCGGCCCAGGGCTATGGCTACACCTTC. This translates into CASSPLQPAQGYGYTF. Supplemented by reference TRBV18 and TRBJ1-2, the full variable domain reads NAGVMQNPRHLVRRRGQEARLRCSPMKGHSHVYWYRQLPEEGLKFMVYLQKENIIDESGMPKERFSAEFPKEGPSILRIQQVVRGDSAAYFCASSPLQPAQGYGYTFGSGTRLTVV.

The V gene is TRBV6-1, the J gene TRBJ2-5, with D possibly matching TRBD2 (5 bases). The CDR3 contains 14 residues. Looked up from germline, CDR1 is MNHNS and CDR2 is SASEGT. With 2 bases removed from V and 1 base from J, the gap between germline ends came to 8 bases. The CDR3 nucleotides read TGTGCCAGCAGTGAAAGGGCGGGCCAAGAGACCCAGTACTTC. Translation: CASSERAGQETQYF.

V usage is TRBV5-5 and J usage is TRBJ2-3; D remains unclear. The CDR3 is 15 amino acids. Deletions cut 0 bases from V and 0 bases from J, with 8 bases between. Germline CDR1 SGHKS, CDR2 YYEKEE (reference sequence). The CDR3 sequence: CASSLAPTSTDTQYF. The CDR3 coding sequence is TGTGCCAGCAGCTTGGCCCCGACTAGCACAGATACGCAGTATTTT. Together with reference TRBV5-5 and TRBJ2-3, the CDR3 gives the full variable domain: DAGVTQSPTHLIKTRGQQVTLRCSPISGHKSVSWYQQVLGQGPQFIFQYYEKEERGRGNFPDRFSARQFPNYSSELNVNALLLGDSALYLCASSLAPTSTDTQYFGPGTRLTVL.

This clone was observed once. The chain links TRBV28 to TRBJ2-7; the D is unclear. CDR3 length: 12 amino acids. Germline CDR1 MDHEN, CDR2 SYDVKM. The V gene lost 6 bases and the J gene lost 3 bases, with 9 bases spanning the gap. CDR3 sequence: CASSLTYYEQYF. The DNA of the CDR3 is TGTGCCAGCAGCCTAACCTACTACGAGCAGTACTTC.

This chain links TRBV7-2 with TRBJ2-5; D possibly corresponds to TRBD2 (5 bases). Deletions cut 3 bases from V and 6 bases from J, with 17 bases between. The germline CDR1 and CDR2 sequences are SGHTA and FQGNSA. The CDR3 is 15 amino acids. CDR3 sequence reads: CASSLGDHQGQTQYF. CDR3 nucleotides: TGTGCCAGCAGCTTGGGAGACCATCAAGGTCAGACCCAGTACTTC.

This clone appeared a few times. The V call is TRBV30, the J call TRBJ1-1, with TRBD1 matching 8 bases. There are 13 residues in the CDR3. Unmatched junction bases numbered 2, after V lost 5 bases and J lost 0 bases. The germline V gene has CDR1 GTSNPN and CDR2 SVGIG (reference sequence). The CDR3 loop is CAWDRGLNTEAFF. The CDR3 DNA is TGTGCCTGGGACAGGGGACTGAACACTGAAGCTTTCTTT.

This chain connects TRBV7-2 to TRBJ2-7; 7 positions match TRBD2. Per the germline V gene, CDR1 is SGHTA and CDR2 is FQGNSA. This CDR3 region has 15 residues. Trimming took 1 base from V and 3 from J; bases not matched to a gene: 6. The CDR3 bases are TGTGCCAGCAGCTTAGGGGAGGGGATCCACTACGAGCAGTACTTC. Residues: CASSLGEGIHYEQYF.

This clone was seen once. This chain connects TRBV19 to TRBJ2-7, with 9 bases aligning to TRBD1. Germline V gene lookup returns CDR1 LNHDA and CDR2 SQIVND (reference sequence). CDR3 length: 13 amino acids. Unmatched junction bases numbered 4, after V lost 4 bases and J lost 6 bases. The DNA for the CDR3 is TGTGCCAGTAGTAACAGGGGGCGCCCCGAGCAGTACTTC. Protein: CASSNRGRPEQYF.

V gene TRBV19 combines with J gene TRBJ2-7, with a possible D match to TRBD2 (6 bases). This CDR3 spans 12 amino acids. Trimming left V 10 bases short and J 2 bases short, with 12 bases between. Germline lookup yields CDR1 LNHDA and CDR2 SQIVND (reference sequence). The CDR3 DNA reads TGTGCCACGAGCGGGCCAACCTACGAGCAGTACTTC. This gives the protein CATSGPTYEQYF. Full variable domain (remainder filled in from reference TRBV19 and TRBJ2-7): DGGITQSPKYLFRKEGQNVTLSCEQNLNHDAMYWYRQDPGQGLRLIYYSQIVNDFQKGDIAEGYSVSREKKESFPLTVTSAQKNPTAFYLCATSGPTYEQYFGPGTRLTVT.

The genes are TRBV25-1 and TRBJ2-3; D gene unclear. Germline lookup yields CDR1 MGHDK and CDR2 SYGVNS. V lost 1 base and J 6 bases, leaving 11 bases between the germline ends. The CDR3 consists of 14 residues. CDR3 DNA sequence: TGTGCCAGCAGTGAATCCTCTAGATTCGATACGCAGTATTTT. It is translated as CASSESSRFDTQYF.

V gene TRBV28 combines with J gene TRBJ1-2; TRBD1 is a possible D gene (5 bases). The germline CDR1 and CDR2 sequences are MDHEN and SYDVKM. The CDR3 extends over 14 amino acids. V dropped 2 bases and J dropped 6 bases, with 13 bases sitting between them. The CDR3 spells CASSLEGPLHGYTF. DNA of the CDR3: TGTGCCAGCAGTTTAGAGGGACCCCTCCATGGCTACACCTTC.

The chain recombines TRBV28 with TRBJ1-4; unclear D gene. Trimming took 3 bases from V and 4 from J, leaving 9 bases between them. The CDR3 runs 14 residues. Germline V gene sequence: CDR1 MDHEN, CDR2 SYDVKM. The CDR3 bases are TGTGCCAGCAGTTTCTGGCGCAGTAATGAAAAACTGTTTTTT. Translating gives CASSFWRSNEKLFF. Full variable domain (outside the CDR3, taken from reference TRBV28 and TRBJ1-4): DVKVTQSSRYLVKRTGEKVFLECVQDMDHENMFWYRQDPGLGLRLIYFSYDVKMKEKGDIPEGYSVSREKKERFSLILESASTNQTSMYLCASSFWRSNEKLFFGSGTQLSVL.

The chain carries TRBV30 and TRBJ1-6; D gene uncertain. Germline CDR1 and CDR2: GTSNPN and SVGIG (reference sequence). The CDR3 runs 11 residues. Trimming cost V 3 bases and J 9 bases, with 6 bases left between them. This chain's CDR3 is CAWSEGSPLHF. DNA of the CDR3: TGTGCCTGGAGCGAAGGTTCACCCCTCCACTTT.

The chain uses TRBV4-2 and TRBJ1-4; no clear D. The CDR3 sequence is 14 residues long. From germline, CDR1 is LGHNA and CDR2 YNFKEQ. Trimming left V 1 base short and J 5 bases short, with 8 bases between. The CDR3 loop is CASSQGELNEKLFF. CDR3 DNA: TGTGCCAGCAGCCAAGGGGAGTTGAATGAAAAACTGTTTTTT.

This chain joins TRBV5-1 and TRBJ2-7; 7 bases match TRBD1. CDR3 length: 14 residues. V dropped 3 bases and J dropped 5; count of bases not matched to a gene: 8. Per germline, CDR1 SGHRS and CDR2 YFSETQ. In DNA form, the CDR3 reads TGCGCCAGCAGCTCGACAGGGCCCAAACACGAGCAGTACTTC. It yields the protein CASSSTGPKHEQYF.

The chain couples TRBV2 to TRBJ2-1, with D unresolved. The CDR3 covers 13 residues. Trimming cost V 7 bases and J 5 bases, with 12 bases left between them. Germline V CDR1 and CDR2: SNHLY, FYNNEI. CDR3 residues: CASITELNNEQFF. The CDR3 DNA sequence: TGTGCCAGCATTACGGAATTAAACAATGAGCAGTTCTTC. Based on the CDR3 plus reference TRBV2 and TRBJ2-1, the full variable domain is EPEVTQTPSHQVTQMGQEVILRCVPISNHLYFYWYRQILGQKVEFLVSFYNNEISEKSEIFDDQFSVERPDGSNFTLKIRSTKLEDSAMYFCASITELNNEQFFGPGTRLTVL.

This clone has a handful of counts. This chain links TRBV28 with TRBJ2-1, with D perhaps TRBD1 or TRBD2 (6 bases each). V lost 6 bases, J lost 6 bases, and 18 bases lay in between. CDR1 and CDR2 (germline): MDHEN, SYDVKM. The CDR3 is 15 amino acids. CDR3 amino acids: CASSRPGGHLNEQFF. The CDR3 nucleotides are TGTGCCAGCAGCCGTCCCGGGGGACACCTCAATGAGCAGTTCTTC.

This chain links TRBV6-5 with TRBJ2-7; 10 nucleotides agree with TRBD2. The CDR3 consists of 13 residues. The V gene end was trimmed by 8 bases and the J gene end by 3 bases; junction bases not matched to a gene: 4. Germline loops: CDR1 MNHEY, CDR2 SVGAGI. The CDR3 protein is CASRGLAIYEQYF. CDR3 bases: TGTGCCAGCCGGGGACTAGCGATCTACGAGCAGTACTTC.

The chain combines TRBV6-1 with TRBJ2-7; TRBD1 agrees at 9 bases. CDR1 is MNHNS and CDR2 is SASEGT in the germline V gene. Trimming removed 6 bases from V and 1 base from J; junction bases left unmatched: 4. This CDR3 has 14 residues. CDR3 bases: TGTGCCAGCAGGTTACAGGGGGCGTCCTACGAGCAGTACTTC. This gives the protein CASRLQGASYEQYF.

V and J are TRBV7-3 and TRBJ2-3, with 7 bases aligning to TRBD1. This CDR3 spans 14 amino acids. Germline trimming cut 5 bases from V and 1 base from J; bases unmatched to any gene: 3. Germline-derived CDR1 and CDR2 are SGHTA and FQGTGA. The CDR3 DNA is TGTGCCAGCAGCCTCCAGGGGGGCACAGATACGCAGTATTTT. Protein sequence: CASSLQGGTDTQYF.

CDR3 region: CASSVQGLAGANVLTF. The CDR3 DNA follows: TGTGCCAGCAGCGTTCAGGGTTTGGCTGGGGCCAACGTCCTGACTTTC. V is TRBV9 and J is TRBJ2-6; perhaps TRBD1 as D (5 bases). Trimming took 2 bases from V and 2 from J, leaving 11 bases between them. Looked up from germline, CDR1 is SGDLS and CDR2 is YYNGEE. The CDR3 has 16 amino acids.

The chain combines TRBV6-4 with TRBJ1-2; perhaps TRBD1 as D (6 bases). Germline assignment: CDR1 MRHNA and CDR2 SNTAGT. CDR3 length: 13 amino acids. Trimming shortened V by 6 bases and J by 3 bases, and 11 bases separated the two germline ends. The CDR3 DNA reads as TGTGCCAGCAGCGAGACAGGAGACTATGGCTACACCTTC. Its protein is CASSETGDYGYTF.

The V gene is TRBV5-1, the J gene TRBJ1-1; 12 positions match TRBD1. This CDR3 has 15 residues. Per the germline V gene, CDR1 is SGHRS and CDR2 is YFSETQ. V trimming: 4 bases; J trimming: 4 bases; junction bases outside the gene matches: 5. DNA for the CDR3: TGCGCCAGCAGCAAAGGGACAGGGGGCGTCACTGAAGCTTTCTTT. Protein product: CASSKGTGGVTEAFF.

This rearrangement joins TRBV12-5 to TRBJ1-1; D gene unclear. Germline CDR1 LGHNT, CDR2 FRNRAP. Trimming shortened V by 6 bases and J by 1 base, and 9 bases separated the two germline ends. The CDR3 totals 13 residues. CDR3 nucleotide sequence: TGTGCTAGTGGCCAGAGGGAGAACACTGAAGCTTTCTTT. Its protein product is CASGQRENTEAFF.

CDR3 in amino acids: CASSLAANNEKLFF. The CDR3 bases are TGTGCCAGCAGCTTAGCGGCGAATAATGAAAAACTGTTTTTT. The chain employs TRBV7-9 and TRBJ1-4; D uncertain. Between the trimmed V and J ends, which lost 0 bases and 4 bases, there was a span of 6 bases. CDR1 and CDR2 (germline): SEHNR, FQNEAQ (reference sequence). The length of the CDR3 is 14 residues.